The 13 T cell receptor beta chains below all came from one sample that was sequenced in a study of cytomegalovirus exposure and HLA in healthy donors. The PCR ran on 60 Vbeta and 13 Jbeta primers. Using immunoSEQ multiplex PCR, the repertoire was profiled, and TCRdb retains in-frame clones only, with some absent. The repertoire includes more than 100,000 clones, less than 85% of them detected once, and 1% sits in the top ten. Sequencing input: PBMCs. All receptors derive from a man in his forties in good health and CMV-seronegative.

The chain recombines TRBV28 with TRBJ2-6; maybe TRBD1 (6 bases). Germline-derived CDR1 and CDR2 are MDHEN and SYDVKM. The length of the CDR3 is 15 residues. V was cut by 2 bases and J by 4 bases, with 9 bases left in between. The CDR3, as DNA: TGTGCCAGCAGTTTACGGACAGCCGGGGCCAACGTCCTGACTTTC. It specifies CASSLRTAGANVLTF.

This clone was observed once. The CDR3 nucleotides are TGTGCCTGGAGTCGGGCTAGCGGAAGCACAGATACGCAGTATTTT. Translating gives CAWSRASGSTDTQYF. The chain links TRBV30 to TRBJ2-3; 7 bases line up with TRBD2. Germline V gene lookup returns CDR1 GTSNPN and CDR2 SVGIG (reference sequence). Trimming took 2 bases from V and 0 from J; bases not matched to a gene: 5. The CDR3 has 15 amino acids.

This chain joins TRBV7-8 and TRBJ1-3, with 7 bases fitting TRBD1. The CDR3 covers 14 residues. Trimming removed 5 bases from V and 11 bases from J; junction bases left unmatched: 12. The germline gives CDR1 SGHVS, CDR2 FQNEAQ. The CDR3 region has the DNA TGTGCCAGCAGCGGAAGGACAGGTGGATCCCCCATATATTTT. Protein product: CASSGRTGGSPIYF.

This chain joins TRBV7-2 and TRBJ2-4, with D unclear. The germline V gene encodes CDR1 SGHTA and CDR2 FQGNSA. CDR3 size: 15 residues. The germline V and J ends were trimmed by 5 bases and 5 bases, with 16 bases remaining between them. DNA for the CDR3: TGTGCCAGCAGCCCCCCCAACGTTAGAGAAAACATTCAGTACTTC. Translation: CASSPPNVRENIQYF.

The CDR3 protein is CASSYSMAGDNEQFF. CDR3 nucleotides: TGTGCCAGCAGTTACTCGATGGCGGGGGACAATGAGCAGTTCTTC. The J gene is TRBJ2-1, the V gene TRBV6-5; 7 bases map to TRBD2. The CDR3 contains 15 residues. J gave up 5 bases and V 0 bases, and 4 bases lay outside the gene matches. Germline assignment: CDR1 MNHEY and CDR2 SVGAGI.

V gene TRBV5-1 combines with J gene TRBJ2-1; D is uncertain. Per germline, CDR1 SGHRS and CDR2 YFSETQ. The CDR3 is 15 residues long. V dropped 0 bases and J dropped 8 bases, with 15 bases sitting between them. CDR3 sequence reads: CASSLGASPGDEQFF. The CDR3 DNA reads as TGCGCCAGCAGCTTGGGAGCGAGCCCCGGCGATGAGCAGTTCTTC.

J is TRBJ1-1 and V is TRBV18; 7 bases line up with TRBD1. CDR1 and CDR2 from the germline V gene are KGHSH and LQKENI. The ends lost 3 bases at V and 2 bases at J; junction bases unmatched: 9. This CDR3 is 16 amino acids long. CDR3: CASSPRQGGTNTEAFF. For the CDR3, the DNA is TGTGCCAGCTCACCCAGACAGGGAGGTACAAACACTGAAGCTTTCTTT.

The genes are TRBV2 and TRBJ2-7; 12 bases align to TRBD2. Germline-derived CDR1 and CDR2 are SNHLY and FYNNEI. The CDR3 extends over 15 amino acids. Trimming at V came to 6 bases and at J to 0 bases, leaving 3 bases not matched to a gene. The CDR3 region is CASRTTSGGSYEQYF. The CDR3 nucleotides read TGTGCCAGCAGGACGACTAGCGGGGGCTCCTACGAGCAGTACTTC.

This clone was picked up one time. The chain employs TRBV7-9 and TRBJ2-1, with 11 bases fitting TRBD1. Germline-derived CDR1 and CDR2 are SEHNR and FQNEAQ (reference sequence). This CDR3 has 14 amino acids. J was trimmed by 14 bases and V by 1 base; bases with no gene match: 7. The CDR3 loop is CASSLVIGTGGEFF. CDR3 sequence (DNA): TGTGCCAGCAGCTTAGTAATTGGGACAGGGGGGGAGTTCTTC.

V and J are TRBV28 and TRBJ2-3; weak D call: TRBD2 (6 bases). Germline CDR1 reads MDHEN; CDR2 reads SYDVKM. The CDR3 runs to 15 residues. Trimming left V 5 bases short and J 1 base short, with 13 bases between. In DNA form, the CDR3 reads TGTGCCAGCAGTCCGATCGGCGGGGGCACAGATACGCAGTATTTT. It yields the protein CASSPIGGGTDTQYF. The full variable domain, rest sourced from reference TRBV28 and TRBJ2-3, is DVKVTQSSRYLVKRTGEKVFLECVQDMDHENMFWYRQDPGLGLRLIYFSYDVKMKEKGDIPEGYSVSREKKERFSLILESASTNQTSMYLCASSPIGGGTDTQYFGPGTRLTVL.

This chain connects TRBV30 to TRBJ1-3; 8 positions agree with TRBD1. The germline V gene has CDR1 GTSNPN and CDR2 SVGIG (reference sequence). The CDR3 sequence is 17 residues long. Trimming at V came to 2 bases and at J to 2 bases, leaving 11 bases not matched to a gene. CDR3 sequence: CAWSNARTGGAGNTIYF. The CDR3 nucleotides read TGTGCCTGGAGTAACGCTAGAACAGGGGGTGCTGGAAACACCATATATTTT.

The chain carries TRBV28 and TRBJ2-1, with 7 bases aligning to TRBD2. CDR1 and CDR2 (germline): MDHEN, SYDVKM. There are 18 residues in the CDR3. V lost 1 base and J lost 0; bases outside the gene matches: 9. CDR3 sequence (DNA): TGTGCCAGCAGTTTATCTAGGCCTAGCGGTTACTCCTACAATGAGCAGTTCTTC. Translation: CASSLSRPSGYSYNEQFF.

The chain couples TRBV19 to TRBJ2-1, with 9 bases matching TRBD2. Unmatched junction bases numbered 9, after V lost 5 bases and J lost 4 bases. This CDR3 spans 16 amino acids. Per the germline V gene, CDR1 is LNHDA and CDR2 is SQIVND (reference sequence). The CDR3, as DNA: TGTGCCAGTAGTTCAACTTTAGCGGGAGCTTACAATGAGCAGTTCTTC. This sequence encodes CASSSTLAGAYNEQFF.